The 15 T cell receptor beta chains in this list originate from one sample, sequenced in a study of cytomegalovirus exposure and HLA in healthy donors. The PCR ran on 60 Vbeta and 13 Jbeta primers. Method: immunoSEQ multiplex PCR; TCRdb's copy keeps in-frame clones and lacks some. The sample holds 150,000 to 200,000 clones, 75% to 80% seen once. Sequencing was performed on PBMCs. The receptors here all came from a man between 40 and 49 years old in good health and CMV-seropositive.

The chain employs TRBV15 and TRBJ1-5, with 7 bases matching TRBD1. The CDR3 is 16 residues long. Germline CDR1 LNHNV, CDR2 YYDKDF (reference sequence). The ends lost 5 bases at V and 2 bases at J; junction bases unmatched: 9. In nucleotides, the CDR3 is TGTGCCACCAGCGGCCCGACAGGGTCGGGCAATCAGCCCCAGCATTTT. Translation: CATSGPTGSGNQPQHF.

The V and J genes are TRBV7-2 and TRBJ2-7; the D gene is possibly TRBD2 (5 bases). Germline CDR1 is SGHTA and CDR2 is FQGNSA. V gave up 6 bases and J gave up 2 bases, with 11 bases separating them. The CDR3 spans 13 residues. The CDR3 bases are TGTGCCAGCAGGAGGCGGGTTCCCTACGAGCAGTACTTC. Translation: CASRRRVPYEQYF.

The V and J genes are TRBV5-4 and TRBJ1-1, with TRBD1 as a possible D gene (6 bases). Germline values: CDR1 SGHNT, CDR2 YYREEE (reference sequence). The V gene lost 3 bases and the J gene lost 4 bases, with 16 bases spanning the gap. This CDR3 region has 15 residues. In nucleotides, the CDR3 is TGTGCCAGCAGCTCTAGGACAAGGGGGGGCACTGAAGCTTTCTTT. Its translation is CASSSRTRGGTEAFF.

The chain is built from TRBV15 and TRBJ2-3; TRBD1 is a possible D gene (6 bases). The CDR3 has 16 residues. Trimming took 1 base from V and 1 from J, leaving 12 bases between them. CDR1 is LNHNV and CDR2 is YYDKDF in the germline V gene (reference sequence). DNA of the CDR3: TGTGCCACCAGCAGAGCTAGGGCAGGGGGCACAGATACGCAGTATTTT. This codes for CATSRARAGGTDTQYF.

This clone was seen a handful of times. The gene calls are TRBV7-9 and TRBJ1-5; possibly TRBD1 for D (6 bases). Trimming took 5 bases from V and 0 from J, leaving 11 bases between them. Germline CDR1 SEHNR, CDR2 FQNEAQ (reference sequence). The length of the CDR3 is 15 residues. CDR3 amino acids: CASSPADSSNQPQHF. For the CDR3, the DNA is TGTGCCAGCAGCCCGGCGGACAGTAGCAATCAGCCCCAGCATTTT.

This chain joins TRBV5-1 and TRBJ2-1; TRBD2 aligns across 11 bases. The CDR3 runs to 16 residues. The junction had 6 bases not matched to a gene; V was cut back by 4 bases and J by 3 bases. Germline CDR1 SGHRS, CDR2 YFSETQ. Here the CDR3 DNA reads TGCGCCAGCAGCCCCGGGACTAGCGGTTTCTACAATGAGCAGTTCTTC. Amino acid sequence: CASSPGTSGFYNEQFF.

This clone was picked up one time. The chain recombines TRBV28 with TRBJ1-1, with a tentative D call TRBD1 (6 bases). Trimming pared 6 bases from V and 1 base from J, leaving 12 bases between. The CDR3 runs to 14 residues. Germline V CDR1 and CDR2: MDHEN, SYDVKM. As DNA, the CDR3 is TGTGCCAGCAGCGTAGGGACACCGAACACTGAAGCTTTCTTT. Its protein is CASSVGTPNTEAFF.

V usage is TRBV29-1 and J usage is TRBJ2-5; 8 bases agree with TRBD1. Germline values: CDR1 SQVTM, CDR2 ANQGSEA. The trim removed 5 bases at V and 4 bases at J, leaving 6 bases unmatched. This CDR3 is 13 amino acids long. The CDR3 nucleotides are TGCAGCGTTACCCGGACAGGGTTAGAGACCCAGTACTTC. Translation gives CSVTRTGLETQYF. Filled out from reference TRBV29-1 and TRBJ2-5, the complete variable domain reads SAVISQKPSRDICQRGTSLTIQCQVDSQVTMMFWYRQQPGQSLTLIATANQGSEATYESGFVIDKFPISRPNLTFSTLTVSNMSPEDSSIYLCSVTRTGLETQYFGPGTRLLVL.

The V gene is TRBV2, the J gene TRBJ2-7; TRBD1 might be the D (6 bases). Germline V gene data show CDR1 as SNHLY and CDR2 as FYNNEI. This CDR3 comprises 12 residues. V dropped 4 bases and J dropped 2 bases, with 6 bases sitting between them. The CDR3 DNA is TGTGCCAGCAGTGGGACAGCCTACGAGCAGTACTTC. This gives the protein CASSGTAYEQYF.

This clone came up many times. This chain connects TRBV6-1 to TRBJ2-5, with 11 bases identical to TRBD1. The CDR3 length is 15 residues. Per germline, CDR1 MNHNS and CDR2 SASEGT. V dropped 1 base and J dropped 4; count of bases not matched to a gene: 2. CDR3 coding DNA: TGTGCCAGCAGTGAAGGGACAGGGGGCGCAGAGACCCAGTACTTC. It codes for CASSEGTGGAETQYF.

The chain is built from TRBV30 and TRBJ1-5, with 10 positions matching TRBD1. Trimming took 3 bases from V and 4 from J; bases not matched to a gene: 6. Germline values: CDR1 GTSNPN, CDR2 SVGIG (reference sequence). CDR3 length: 15 amino acids. CDR3: CAWSLGGQGNQPQHF. For the CDR3, the DNA is TGTGCCTGGAGCCTCGGGGGACAGGGGAATCAGCCCCAGCATTTT.

This chain joins TRBV4-2 and TRBJ2-3; 8 bases match TRBD2. The CDR3 runs to 15 residues. The V and J ends lost 0 bases and 6 bases, in that order; junction bases with no gene match: 5. CDR1 and CDR2 (germline): LGHNA, YNFKEQ. The CDR3 sequence is CASSQDRREVDTQYF. The DNA for the CDR3 is TGTGCCAGCAGCCAAGATCGGCGGGAGGTGGATACGCAGTATTTT.

The rearrangement uses TRBV6-1 and TRBJ2-7; 7 nucleotides align to TRBD2. There are 12 residues in the CDR3. CDR1 and CDR2 (germline): MNHNS, SASEGT. V was pared by 7 bases and J by 4 bases, with 4 bases of the junction left unmatched. CDR3 sequence reads: CASTASGYEQYF. The CDR3 DNA reads TGTGCCAGCACTGCTAGCGGATACGAGCAGTACTTC.

The V call is TRBV7-2, the J call TRBJ2-7; D gene unclear. Between the trimmed V and J ends, which lost 4 bases and 3 bases, there was a span of 13 bases. This CDR3 is 14 amino acids long. Germline V gene sequence: CDR1 SGHTA, CDR2 FQGNSA. CDR3 sequence: CASSSPRLSYEQYF. CDR3 DNA sequence: TGTGCCAGCAGCTCCCCGAGACTCAGCTACGAGCAGTACTTC.

In DNA form, the CDR3 reads TGCGCCAGCAGCTTGGAGGGGGGGAGGGAGCAGTACTTC. Amino acid sequence: CASSLEGGREQYF. This chain joins TRBV5-1 and TRBJ2-7, with D tentatively TRBD2 (7 bases). The CDR3 is made up of 13 amino acids. CDR1 SGHRS and CDR2 YFSETQ come from the germline V gene. Trimming took off 0 bases at V and 7 bases at J, with 11 bases between the two ends. Full variable domain (missing parts from reference TRBV5-1 and TRBJ2-7): KAGVTQTPRYLIKTRGQQVTLSCSPISGHRSVSWYQQTPGQGLQFLFEYFSETQRNKGNFPGRFSGRQFSNSRSEMNVSTLELGDSALYLCASSLEGGREQYFGPGTRLTVT.